This entry features one T cell receptor beta chain sequence. These data originate in a study of control samples from healthy donors and cancer patients. The V and J ends lost 2 bases and 3 bases, in that order; junction bases with no gene match: 4. CDR1 and CDR2 from the germline V gene are KGHDR and SFDVKD. The CDR3 runs to 17 residues. Only in-frame clones appear in the TCRdb table, and some are missing; sequencing was by immunoSEQ multiplex PCR. The data hold 65,000 to 95,000 clones, with 70% to 90% observed a single time. This chain connects TRBV24-1 to TRBJ1-4; 11 nucleotides line up with TRBD1. Sequenced input: blood. The receptor was derived from a man aged 50 to 59 in good health. CDR3 coding DNA: TGTGCCACCAGTGATTCCGGACAGGGGGCGGCTAATGAAAAACTGTTTTTT. Protein sequence: CATSDSGQGAANEKLFF.